The table lists the clone carrying this TCR beta chain with a count of one. This entry is derived from a study of CD8 T cells in Susac syndrome. The CDR3 runs 14 residues. The V end lost 2 bases, the J end lost 0 bases, and 9 bases lay between the germline ends. The germline V gene encodes CDR1 SGHDT and CDR2 YYEEEE. RNA totalling roughly 0.5 to 1 ug underwent reverse transcription with random hexamers. The TCR beta CDR3 was amplified by immunoSEQ multiplex PCR across 54 Vbeta, 13 Jbeta. TCRdb re-called the immunoSEQ multiplex PCR reads with MiXCR, one entry per CDR3 protein. The sample lists about 290,000 distinct CDR3 sequences, 65% to 90% occurring once. Sequencing targeted TCR beta in T cells from blood (CD8+ and CD4+). Relapsing-remitting disease, either stable or active, was present in the treatment-naive patients who were the multiple sclerosis controls. Negative isolation was applied to CD8+ and CD4+ T cells, and FACS enrichment was applied to TEMRA cells.

Sequenced sample: CD8+ T cells from PBMCs. This clonotype was sampled from a human donor with multiple sclerosis. The chain recombines TRBV5-6 with TRBJ2-7, with D unresolved. DNA for the CDR3: TGTGCCAGCAGCTTCATCACTACCTCCTACGAGCAGTACTTC. Translated, it gives CASSFITTSYEQYF.